This entry concerns a single TCR beta chain. These data come from a study of blood T cell repertoires in COVID-19. Turning to the study itself: Donors in the United States, Italy and Spain gave samples during acute or convalescent COVID-19. T cells, B-cell-depleted T cells, or PBMCs supplied cDNA or gDNA.

Trimming removed 6 bases at V and 1 base at J, with 9 bases between. In germline, CDR1 is MGHDK, CDR2 SYGVNS. This CDR3 contains 13 residues. Original processing methods: Estimation of nucleated cell counts was performed using reference gene primer amplification. Here immunoSEQ multiplex PCR was the method, and the copy in TCRdb shows in-frame clones only, minus some. The V and J calls and the clone size are those of that table, but D and trimming were determined from the DNA. Of 200,000 to 300,000 clones in the sample, about 85% are singletons; the top ten hold about 7.4%. V usage is TRBV25-1 and J usage is TRBJ1-2, with D possibly matching TRBD1 (5 bases). The material sequenced was peripheral blood. This receptor was obtained from a woman older than 75 with acute or convalescent COVID-19. CDR3 in amino acids: CASRTTDNYGYTF. The CDR3 DNA sequence: TGTGCCAGCAGAACGACAGATAACTATGGCTACACCTTC.